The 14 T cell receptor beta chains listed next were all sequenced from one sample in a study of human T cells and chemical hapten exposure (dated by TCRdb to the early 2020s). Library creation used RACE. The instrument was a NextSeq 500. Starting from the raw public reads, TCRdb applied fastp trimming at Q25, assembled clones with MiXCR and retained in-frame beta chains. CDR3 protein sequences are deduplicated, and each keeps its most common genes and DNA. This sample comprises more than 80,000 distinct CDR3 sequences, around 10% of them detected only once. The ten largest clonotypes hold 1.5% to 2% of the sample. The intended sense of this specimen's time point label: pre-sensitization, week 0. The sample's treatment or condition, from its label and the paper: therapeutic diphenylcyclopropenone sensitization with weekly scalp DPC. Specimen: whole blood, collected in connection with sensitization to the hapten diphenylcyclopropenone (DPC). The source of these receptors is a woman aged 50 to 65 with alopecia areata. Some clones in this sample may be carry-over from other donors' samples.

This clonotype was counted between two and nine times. For the CDR3, the DNA is TGTGCCAGCAGTGAAGGAGGTGACTCCTACAATGAGCAGTTCTTC. Its protein is CASSEGGDSYNEQFF. The chain recombines TRBV2 with TRBJ2-1, with D uncertain. Germline V gene sequence: CDR1 SNHLY, CDR2 FYNNEI. The V gene lost 1 base and the J gene lost 0 bases, with 7 bases spanning the gap. The CDR3 spans 15 residues.

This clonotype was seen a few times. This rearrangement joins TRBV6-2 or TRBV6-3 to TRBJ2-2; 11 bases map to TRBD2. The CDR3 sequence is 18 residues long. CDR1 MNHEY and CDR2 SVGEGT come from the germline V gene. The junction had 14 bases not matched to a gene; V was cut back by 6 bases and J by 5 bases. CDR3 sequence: CASRSPPSGGTRTGELFF. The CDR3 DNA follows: TGTGCCAGCAGATCACCCCCTAGCGGGGGGACGAGGACCGGGGAGCTGTTTTTT.

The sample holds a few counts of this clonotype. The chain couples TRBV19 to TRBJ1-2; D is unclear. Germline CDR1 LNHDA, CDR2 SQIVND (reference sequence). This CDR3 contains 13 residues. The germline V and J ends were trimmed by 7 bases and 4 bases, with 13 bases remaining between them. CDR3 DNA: TGTGCCAGTAAACACCCCTCAGGCTATGGCTACACCTTC. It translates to CASKHPSGYGYTF.

The DNA for the CDR3 is TGTGCCAGCAGCCCTGGGACTTGGGCTACCTGGGCGAATGAAAAAAACATTCAGTACTTC. Translating it yields CASSPGTWATWANEKNIQYF. The rearrangement links TRBV7-9 to TRBJ2-4, with a tentative D call TRBD2 (6 bases). CDR1 and CDR2 (germline): SEHNR, FQNEAQ (reference sequence). The V end lost 5 bases, the J end lost 4 bases, and 30 bases lay between the germline ends. The CDR3 totals 20 residues.

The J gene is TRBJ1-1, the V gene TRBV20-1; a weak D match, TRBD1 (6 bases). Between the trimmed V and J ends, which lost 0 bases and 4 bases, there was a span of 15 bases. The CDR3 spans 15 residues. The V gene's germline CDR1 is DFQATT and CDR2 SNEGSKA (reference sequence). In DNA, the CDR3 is TGCAGTGCTAGAGAACAGGGCGTCGGCGGCACTGAAGCTTTCTTT. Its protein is CSAREQGVGGTEAFF.

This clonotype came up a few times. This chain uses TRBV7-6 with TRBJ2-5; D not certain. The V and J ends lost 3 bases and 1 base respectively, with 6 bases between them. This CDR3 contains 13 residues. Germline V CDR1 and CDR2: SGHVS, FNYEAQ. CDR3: CASSFRVQETQYF. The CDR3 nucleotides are TGTGCCAGCAGCTTTAGGGTCCAAGAGACCCAGTACTTC.

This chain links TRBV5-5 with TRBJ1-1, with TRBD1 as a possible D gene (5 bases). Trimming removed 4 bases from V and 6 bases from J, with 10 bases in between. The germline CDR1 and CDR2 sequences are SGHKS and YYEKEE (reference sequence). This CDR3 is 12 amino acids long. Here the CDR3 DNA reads TGTGCCAGCAGCCCCGGGGGGGCTGAAGCTTTCTTT. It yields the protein CASSPGGAEAFF.

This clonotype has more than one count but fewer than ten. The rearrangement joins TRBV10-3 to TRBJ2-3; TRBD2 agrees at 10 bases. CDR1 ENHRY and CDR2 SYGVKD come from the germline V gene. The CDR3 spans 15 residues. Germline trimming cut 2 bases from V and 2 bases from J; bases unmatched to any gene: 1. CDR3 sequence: CAISESGGATDTQYF. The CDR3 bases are TGTGCCATCAGTGAGAGCGGGGGGGCCACAGATACGCAGTATTTT.

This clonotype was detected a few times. CDR3 nucleotide sequence: TGTGCCAGCAGCCCAGAGGGGGTAGCCAAAAACATTCAGTACTTC. This sequence encodes CASSPEGVAKNIQYF. V usage is TRBV7-2 and J usage is TRBJ2-4, with a possible D match to TRBD1 (6 bases). Germline assignment: CDR1 SGHTA and CDR2 FQGNSA. Deletions cut 5 bases from V and 0 bases from J, with 11 bases between. The CDR3 is 15 amino acids.

The CDR3 region is CSVASSGAEAFF. The DNA for the CDR3 is TGCAGCGTTGCATCCAGTGGCGCTGAAGCTTTCTTT. V gene TRBV29-1 combines with J gene TRBJ1-1, with D unresolved. CDR1 and CDR2 (germline): SQVTM, ANQGSEA. V lost 4 bases to trimming and J lost 6 bases, with 12 bases between them. This CDR3 is 12 amino acids long.

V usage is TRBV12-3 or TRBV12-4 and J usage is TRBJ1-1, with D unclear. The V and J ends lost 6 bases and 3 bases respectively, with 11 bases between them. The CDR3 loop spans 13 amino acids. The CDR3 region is CASSSLEYTEAFF. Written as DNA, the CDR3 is TGTGCCAGCAGCTCTTTGGAGTACACTGAAGCTTTCTTT.

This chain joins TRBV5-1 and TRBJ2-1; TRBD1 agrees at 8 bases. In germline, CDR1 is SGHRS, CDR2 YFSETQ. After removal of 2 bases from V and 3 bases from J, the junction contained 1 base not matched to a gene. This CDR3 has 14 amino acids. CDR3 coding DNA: TGCGCCAGCAGCTTTACAGGGGGCTACAATGAGCAGTTCTTC. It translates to CASSFTGGYNEQFF. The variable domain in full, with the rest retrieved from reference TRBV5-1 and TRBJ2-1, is KAGVTQTPRYLIKTRGQQVTLSCSPISGHRSVSWYQQTPGQGLQFLFEYFSETQRNKGNFPGRFSGRQFSNSRSEMNVSTLELGDSALYLCASSFTGGYNEQFFGPGTRLTVL.

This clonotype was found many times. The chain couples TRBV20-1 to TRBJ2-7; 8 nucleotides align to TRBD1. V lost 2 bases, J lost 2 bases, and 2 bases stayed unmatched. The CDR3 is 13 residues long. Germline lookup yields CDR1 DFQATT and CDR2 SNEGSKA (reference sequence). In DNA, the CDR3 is TGCAGTGCTAGACCGGACAGGGCCTACGAGCAGTACTTC. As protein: CSARPDRAYEQYF.

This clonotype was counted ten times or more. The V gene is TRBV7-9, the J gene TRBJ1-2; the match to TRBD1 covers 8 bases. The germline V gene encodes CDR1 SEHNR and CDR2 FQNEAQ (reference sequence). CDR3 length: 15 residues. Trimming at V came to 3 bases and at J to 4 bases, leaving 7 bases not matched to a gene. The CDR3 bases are TGTGCCAGCAGCTTGGTCCGTACAGGGGGCTATGGCTACACCTTC. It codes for CASSLVRTGGYGYTF.